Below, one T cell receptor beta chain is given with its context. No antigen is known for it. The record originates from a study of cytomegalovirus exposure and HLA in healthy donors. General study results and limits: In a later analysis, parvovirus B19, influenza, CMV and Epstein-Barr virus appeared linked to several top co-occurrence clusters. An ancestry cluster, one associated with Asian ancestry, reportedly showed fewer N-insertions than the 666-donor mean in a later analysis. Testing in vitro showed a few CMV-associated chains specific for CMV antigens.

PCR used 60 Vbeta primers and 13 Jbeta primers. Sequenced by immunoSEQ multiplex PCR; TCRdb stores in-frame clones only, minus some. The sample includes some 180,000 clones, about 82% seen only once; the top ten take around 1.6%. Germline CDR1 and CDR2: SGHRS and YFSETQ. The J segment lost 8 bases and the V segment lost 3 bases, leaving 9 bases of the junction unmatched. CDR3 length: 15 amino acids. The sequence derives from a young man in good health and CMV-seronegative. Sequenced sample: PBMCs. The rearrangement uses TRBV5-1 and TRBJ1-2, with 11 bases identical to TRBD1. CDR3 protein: CASSWIGQGAGGYTF. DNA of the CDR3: TGCGCCAGCAGCTGGATAGGACAGGGGGCAGGAGGCTACACCTTC.